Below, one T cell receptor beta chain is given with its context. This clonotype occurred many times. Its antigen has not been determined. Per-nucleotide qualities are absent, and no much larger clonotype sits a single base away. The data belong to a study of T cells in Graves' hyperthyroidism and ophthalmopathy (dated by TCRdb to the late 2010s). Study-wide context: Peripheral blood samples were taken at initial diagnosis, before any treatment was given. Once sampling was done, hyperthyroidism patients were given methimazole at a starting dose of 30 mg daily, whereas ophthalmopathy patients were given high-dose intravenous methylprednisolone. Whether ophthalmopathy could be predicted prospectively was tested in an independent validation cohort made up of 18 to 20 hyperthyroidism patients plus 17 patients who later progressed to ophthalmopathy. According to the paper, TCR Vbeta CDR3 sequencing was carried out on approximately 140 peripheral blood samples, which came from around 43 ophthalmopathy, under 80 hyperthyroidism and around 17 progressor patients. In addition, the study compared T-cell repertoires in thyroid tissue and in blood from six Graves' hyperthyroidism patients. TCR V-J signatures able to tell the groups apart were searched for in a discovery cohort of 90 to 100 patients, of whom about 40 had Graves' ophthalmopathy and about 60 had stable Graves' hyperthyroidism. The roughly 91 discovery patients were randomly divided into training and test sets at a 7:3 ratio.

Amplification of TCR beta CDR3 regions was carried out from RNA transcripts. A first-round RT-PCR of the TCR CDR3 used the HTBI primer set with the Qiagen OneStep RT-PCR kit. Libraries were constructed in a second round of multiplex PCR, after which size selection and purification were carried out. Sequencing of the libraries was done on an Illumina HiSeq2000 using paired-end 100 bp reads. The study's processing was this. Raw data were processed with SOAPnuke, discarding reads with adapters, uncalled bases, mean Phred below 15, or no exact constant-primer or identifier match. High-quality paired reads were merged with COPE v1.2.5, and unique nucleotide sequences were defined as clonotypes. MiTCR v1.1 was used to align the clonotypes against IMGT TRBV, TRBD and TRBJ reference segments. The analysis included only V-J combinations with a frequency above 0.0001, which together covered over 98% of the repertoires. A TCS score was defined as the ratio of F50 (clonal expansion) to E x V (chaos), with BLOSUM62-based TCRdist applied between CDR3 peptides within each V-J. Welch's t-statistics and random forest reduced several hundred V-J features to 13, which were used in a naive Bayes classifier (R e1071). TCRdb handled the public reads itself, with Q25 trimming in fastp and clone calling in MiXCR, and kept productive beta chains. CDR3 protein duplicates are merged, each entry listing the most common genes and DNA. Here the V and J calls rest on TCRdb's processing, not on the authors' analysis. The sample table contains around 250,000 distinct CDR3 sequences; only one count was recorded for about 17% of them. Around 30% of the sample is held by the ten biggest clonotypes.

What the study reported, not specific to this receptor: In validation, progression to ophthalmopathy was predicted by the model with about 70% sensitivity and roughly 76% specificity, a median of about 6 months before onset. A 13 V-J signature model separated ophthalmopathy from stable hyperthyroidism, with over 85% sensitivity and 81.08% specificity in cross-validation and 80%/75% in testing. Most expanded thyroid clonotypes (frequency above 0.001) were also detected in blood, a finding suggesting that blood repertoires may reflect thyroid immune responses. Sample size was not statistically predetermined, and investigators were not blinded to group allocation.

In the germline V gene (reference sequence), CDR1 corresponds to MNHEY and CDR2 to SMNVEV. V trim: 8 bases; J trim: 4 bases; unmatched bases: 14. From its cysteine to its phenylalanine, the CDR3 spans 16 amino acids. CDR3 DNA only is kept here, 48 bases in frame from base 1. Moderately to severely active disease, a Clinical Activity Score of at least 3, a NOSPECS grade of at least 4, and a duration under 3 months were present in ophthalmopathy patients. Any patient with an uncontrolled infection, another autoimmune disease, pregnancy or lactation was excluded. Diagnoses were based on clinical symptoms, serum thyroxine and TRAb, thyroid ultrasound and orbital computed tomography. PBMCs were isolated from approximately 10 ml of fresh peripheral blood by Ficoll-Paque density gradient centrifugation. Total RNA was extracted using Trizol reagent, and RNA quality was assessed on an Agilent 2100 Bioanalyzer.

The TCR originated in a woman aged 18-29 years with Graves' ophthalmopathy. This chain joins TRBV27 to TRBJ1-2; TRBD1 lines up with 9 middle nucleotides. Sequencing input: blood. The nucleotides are TGTGCCAGCTCTCCCACCGGGACAGGGTCACTCTATGGCTACACCTTC. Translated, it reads CASSPTGTGSLYGYTF.